The clone carrying this TCR beta chain has at least ten counts. Its antigen is unidentified. A single record per CDR3 protein comes from TCRdb applying MiXCR to the 5' RACE reads. Of some 1,700,000 distinct CDR3 sequences in the sample, around a third were seen once. The CDR3 is made up of 13 amino acids. Per germline, CDR1 DFQATT and CDR2 SNEGSKA (reference sequence). Trimming took off 1 base at V and 1 base at J, with 7 bases between the two ends. These data are taken from a study of identical twins. Broader study findings: While abundant cord blood beta clonotypes carried fewer insertions, memory repertoires showed no such pattern. Weaker excess sharing between twins was seen in beta out-of-frame sequences.

The sequence came from a newborn girl in good health. The sequenced material came from cord blood. The chain recombines TRBV20-1 with TRBJ2-5; D uncertain. The CDR3 protein is CSARGRGQETQYF. The DNA for the CDR3 is TGCAGTGCTAGAGGTAGAGGCCAAGAGACCCAGTACTTC.